This passage covers 18 T cell receptor beta chains from one sample sequenced in a study of T-cell reconstitution after alpha-beta-depleted transplantation in children. Unique molecular identifiers were built into the TCRbeta library. TCRdb processed the PCR reads anew with MiXCR; each CDR3 protein has one entry. The profile shows around 140,000 distinct CDR3 sequences, 7.5% to 9% of them singletons. Sequences were derived from PBMCs, mostly from graft donor cells, sampled 180 days after TCRalphabeta/CD19-depleted stem cell transplant. These TCRs come from a female patient under 10 years old who had a stem cell transplant for congenital amegakaryocytic thrombocytopenia, so the T cells may come from the graft donor.

This clonotype was recorded at least ten times. With a much larger clone just one base away, this may be a read error. The chain has TRBV6-5 and TRBJ2-7; D call uncertain. Germline V CDR1 and CDR2: MNHEY, SVGAGI. The CDR3 extends over 11 amino acids. V was trimmed by 3 bases and J by 6 bases, leaving 6 bases between them. The CDR3 loop is CASSYGGEQYF. CDR3 in DNA: TGTGCCAGCAGTTATGGTGGCGAGCAGTACTTC.

This clonotype has at least ten counts. The rearrangement links TRBV21-1 to TRBJ2-3; TRBD1 is the table's D call and was not checked against the DNA. TRBV21-1 is a listed pseudogene. The length of the CDR3 is 15 residues. CDR3 sequence: CASNRGAGGPDTQYF. CDR3 sequence (DNA): TGTGCCAGCAACAGAGGAGCAGGGGGCCCCGATACGCAGTATTTT.

This clonotype has only a few counts. This sequence joins TRBV29-1 and TRBJ2-6, with D perhaps matching TRBD2 (7 bases). The CDR3 loop spans 15 amino acids. V was shortened by 5 bases and J by 3 bases, with 14 bases between the two germline ends. Germline lookup yields CDR1 SQVTM and CDR2 ANQGSEA. The CDR3 sequence: CSVRTGGDGANVLTF. The DNA of the CDR3 is TGCAGCGTTCGGACGGGGGGCGATGGGGCCAACGTCCTGACTTTC.

For this clonotype: A read error may account for a junction end that differs from germline. The chain uses TRBV29-1 and TRBJ2-2, with 9 bases that match TRBD2. The CDR3 totals 14 residues. Germline CDR1 and CDR2: SQVTM and ANQGSEA. CDR3 DNA sequence: TGCAGCGCCGTAGCGGGAGTTAACACCGGGGAGCTGATTTTT. Its translation is CSAVAGVNTGELIF.

CDR3 residues: CASSQVENSPLHF. The CDR3 bases are TGTGCCAGCAGCCAAGTTGAGAATTCACCCCTCCACTTT. The chain couples TRBV3-1 to TRBJ1-6; no clear D. CDR1 and CDR2 from the germline V gene are LGHDT and YNNKEL (reference sequence). The CDR3 spans 13 residues. V dropped 1 base and J dropped 7 bases, with 5 bases sitting between them. The full variable domain, its missing parts supplied by reference TRBV3-1 and TRBJ1-6, is DTAVSQTPKYLVTQMGNDKSIKCEQNLGHDTMYWYKQDSKKFLKIMFSYNNKELIINETVPNRFSPKSPDKAHLNLHINSLELGDSAVYFCASSQVENSPLHFGNGTRLTVT.

The chain uses TRBV15 and TRBJ2-7, with no clear D. The germline V gene encodes CDR1 LNHNV and CDR2 YYDKDF (reference sequence). V lost 0 bases and J lost 4, with 13 bases in between. The length of the CDR3 is 15 residues. The CDR3 reads CATSRDLPGPYEQYF. DNA for the CDR3: TGTGCCACCAGCAGAGATCTCCCGGGCCCATACGAGCAGTACTTC. Drawing the rest from reference TRBV15 and TRBJ2-7, the complete variable domain is DAMVIQNPRYQVTQFGKPVTLSCSQTLNHNVMYWYQQKSSQAPKLLFHYYDKDFNNEADTPDNFQSRRPNTSFCFLDIRSPGLGDTAMYLCATSRDLPGPYEQYFGPGTRLTVT.

The sample holds many counts of this clonotype. The chain couples TRBV7-9 to TRBJ1-5; D remains ambiguous. This CDR3 contains 12 residues. Trimming took off 3 bases at V and 7 bases at J, with 7 bases between the two ends. The germline V gene has CDR1 SEHNR and CDR2 FQNEAQ (reference sequence). The CDR3 DNA is TGTGCCAGCAGCTTTAGCGACCAGCCCCAGCATTTT. Amino acids: CASSFSDQPQHF. The entire variable domain, with the rest obtained from reference TRBV7-9 and TRBJ1-5, is as follows: DTGVSQNPRHKITKRGQNVTFRCDPISEHNRLYWYRQTLGQGPEFLTYFQNEAQLEKSRLLSDRFSAERPKGSFSTLEIQRTEQGDSAMYLCASSFSDQPQHFGDGTRLSIL.

This clonotype appeared many times. The chain is built from TRBV11-2 and TRBJ2-7, with D perhaps matching TRBD1 (6 bases). Trimming shortened V by 3 bases and J by 2 bases, and 8 bases separated the two germline ends. The germline CDR1 and CDR2 sequences are SGHAT and FQNNGV. The CDR3 length is 13 residues. CDR3: CASSFGQTYEQYF. In nucleotides, the CDR3 is TGTGCCAGCAGCTTCGGACAGACCTACGAGCAGTACTTC.

This clonotype has only a few counts. The chain recombines TRBV11-2 with TRBJ2-1; TRBD2 matches at 9 bases. V lost 5 bases to trimming and J lost 10 bases; unmatched junction nucleotides: 18. The CDR3 contains 17 residues. Germline assignment: CDR1 SGHAT and CDR2 FQNNGV. The CDR3 DNA reads TGTGCCAGCAGCCCGCGGGGGGCGGGAGGGCCCTCAGGGGAGCAGTTCTTC. This codes for CASSPRGAGGPSGEQFF.

This clonotype was found many times. The chain joins TRBV5-1 to TRBJ2-7; 16 bases line up with TRBD2. Germline trimming cut 4 bases from V and 10 bases from J; bases unmatched to any gene: 11. The length of the CDR3 is 16 residues. CDR1 and CDR2 from the germline V gene are SGHRS and YFSETQ. The CDR3 nucleotides are TGCGCCAGCAGCCCAGTCCCGGGACTAGCGGGAGGGTCCCAGTACTTC. The encoded protein is CASSPVPGLAGGSQYF.

This clonotype was recorded at least ten times. The chain joins TRBV7-2 to TRBJ2-2, with unresolved D. CDR1 SGHTA and CDR2 FQGNSA come from the germline V gene. Trimming stripped 2 bases from V and 0 bases from J, with 4 bases between. The CDR3 is made up of 14 amino acids. The CDR3 spells CASSLMANTGELFF. CDR3 nucleotides: TGTGCCAGCAGCTTAATGGCGAACACCGGGGAGCTGTTTTTT.

CDR3 residues: CSARPSKPAYNEQFF. The CDR3 DNA reads TGCAGTGCTAGACCCAGCAAGCCGGCCTACAATGAGCAGTTCTTC. The rearrangement joins TRBV20-1 to TRBJ2-1; D is unresolved. Germline CDR1 and CDR2: DFQATT and SNEGSKA (reference sequence). V lost 2 bases and J 2 bases, leaving 13 bases between the germline ends. The CDR3 has 15 residues.

The genes are TRBV20-1 and TRBJ2-1, with a weak D call TRBD1 (5 bases). This CDR3 spans 13 amino acids. Between the trimmed V and J ends, which lost 1 base and 4 bases, there was a span of 8 bases. CDR1 DFQATT and CDR2 SNEGSKA come from the germline V gene (reference sequence). Here the CDR3 DNA reads TGCAGTGCTAGAGGCAGGGCGTACAATGAGCAGTTCTTC. Protein: CSARGRAYNEQFF.

This clonotype was observed a handful of times. Likely a read error: the CDR3 ends without its conserved phenylalanine or tryptophan. Because the CDR3's place on the DNA is in doubt, the DNA is left out and the CDR3 is given as listed by TCRdb. V is TRBV21-1 and J is TRBJ1-4; whether TRBD1, the table's D call, matches the DNA was not checked. TRBV21-1 constitutes a pseudogene. 9 amino acids form the CDR3, both terminal residues included. The CDR3 loop is CASSKVGEL.

This clonotype was detected many times. This CDR3 reads CASSHWDGVGTEAFF. CDR3 coding DNA: TGCGCCAGCAGCCATTGGGACGGGGTTGGGACTGAAGCTTTCTTT. The chain is built from TRBV4-1 and TRBJ1-1; D may be TRBD1 (5 bases). Germline lookup yields CDR1 MGHRA and CDR2 YSYEKL. The CDR3 length is 15 residues. V lost 3 bases and J lost 5, with 16 bases in between.

In the case of this clonotype: A read error may explain this, as a much larger clone is one base away. The V call is TRBV3-1, the J call TRBJ2-3, with D uncertain. This CDR3 is 11 amino acids long. The germline gives CDR1 LGHDT, CDR2 YNNKEL (reference sequence). The CDR3 bases are TGTGCCTGCAGCCATGGTGATACGCAGTATTTT. It specifies CACSHGDTQYF.

In this sample, this clonotype turned up many times. The chain employs TRBV5-1 and TRBJ2-3; unclear D gene. The V and J ends lost 2 bases and 6 bases respectively, with 19 bases between them. Looked up from germline, CDR1 is SGHRS and CDR2 is YFSETQ. CDR3 length equals 16 residues. The CDR3 spells CASSLGGIFPGDTQYF. As DNA, the CDR3 is TGCGCCAGCAGCTTAGGTGGGATCTTTCCTGGGGATACGCAGTATTTT.

This clonotype appeared many times. This rearrangement joins TRBV20-1 to TRBJ1-1, with D possibly TRBD1 on 5 matching bases. The length of the CDR3 is 11 residues. Germline CDR1 DFQATT, CDR2 SNEGSKA (reference sequence). The CDR3 region is CNTGTSSFVFF. In nucleotides, the CDR3 is TGCAACACCGGGACCTCAAGTTTTGTTTTCTTT.